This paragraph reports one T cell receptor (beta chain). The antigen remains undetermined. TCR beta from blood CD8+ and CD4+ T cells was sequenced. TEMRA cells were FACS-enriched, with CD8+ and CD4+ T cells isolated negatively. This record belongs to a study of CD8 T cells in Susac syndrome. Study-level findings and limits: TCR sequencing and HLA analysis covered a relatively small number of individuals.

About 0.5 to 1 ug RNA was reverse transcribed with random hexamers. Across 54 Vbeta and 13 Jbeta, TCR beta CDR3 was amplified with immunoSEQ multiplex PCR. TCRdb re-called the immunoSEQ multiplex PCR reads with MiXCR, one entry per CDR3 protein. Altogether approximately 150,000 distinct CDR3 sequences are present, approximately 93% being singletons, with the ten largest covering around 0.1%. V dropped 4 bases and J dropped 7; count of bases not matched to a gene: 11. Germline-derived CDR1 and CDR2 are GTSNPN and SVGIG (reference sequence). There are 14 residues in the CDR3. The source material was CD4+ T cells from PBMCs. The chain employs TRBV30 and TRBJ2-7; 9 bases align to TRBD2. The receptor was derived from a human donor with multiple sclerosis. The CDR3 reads CAWMKRREGVEQYF. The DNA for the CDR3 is TGTGCCTGGATGAAAAGGCGGGAGGGAGTGGAGCAGTACTTC.